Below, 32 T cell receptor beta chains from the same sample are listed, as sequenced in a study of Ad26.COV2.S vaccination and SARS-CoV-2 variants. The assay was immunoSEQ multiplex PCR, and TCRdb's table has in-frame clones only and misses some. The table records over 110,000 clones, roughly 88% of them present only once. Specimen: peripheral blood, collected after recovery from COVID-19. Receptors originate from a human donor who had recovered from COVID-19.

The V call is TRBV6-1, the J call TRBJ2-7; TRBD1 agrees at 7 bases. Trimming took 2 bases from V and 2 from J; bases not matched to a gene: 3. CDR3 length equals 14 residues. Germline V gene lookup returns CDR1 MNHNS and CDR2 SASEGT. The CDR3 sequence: CASSEFQGAYEQYF. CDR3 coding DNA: TGTGCCAGCAGTGAATTCCAGGGGGCCTACGAGCAGTACTTC.

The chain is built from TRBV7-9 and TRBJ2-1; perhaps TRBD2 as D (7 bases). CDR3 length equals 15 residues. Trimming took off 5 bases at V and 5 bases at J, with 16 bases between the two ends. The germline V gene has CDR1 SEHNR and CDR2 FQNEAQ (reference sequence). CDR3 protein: CASSPKGRGDNEQFF. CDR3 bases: TGTGCCAGCAGCCCCAAGGGGAGGGGGGACAATGAGCAGTTCTTC.

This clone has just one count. The CDR3 DNA reads TGTGCCAGCAGCGCCCGGGGTTATGGCTACACCTTC. It yields the protein CASSARGYGYTF. V usage is TRBV9 and J usage is TRBJ1-2; D ambiguous. CDR3 size: 12 residues. V was clipped by 3 bases and J by 5 bases, with 8 bases between them. Germline V lookup: CDR1 SGDLS, CDR2 YYNGEE.

This CDR3 reads CASSFGRNTGELFF. The CDR3 DNA follows: TGTGCCAGCAGCTTCGGGCGGAACACCGGGGAGCTGTTTTTT. The chain recombines TRBV5-6 with TRBJ2-2; D not certain. Germline V gene sequence: CDR1 SGHDT, CDR2 YYEEEE. There are 14 residues in the CDR3. Trimming removed 2 bases at V and 1 base at J, with 6 bases between.

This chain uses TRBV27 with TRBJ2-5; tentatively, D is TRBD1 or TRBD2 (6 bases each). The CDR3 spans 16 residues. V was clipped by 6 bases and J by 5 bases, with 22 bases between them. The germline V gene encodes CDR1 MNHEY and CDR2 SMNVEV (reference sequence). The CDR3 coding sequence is TGTGCCAGCAGCACAAGGCTACGGGGGCCGTCGGAGACCCAGTACTTC. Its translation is CASSTRLRGPSETQYF.

CDR3 residues: CASPGQLYGYTF. The CDR3 coding sequence is TGTGCCTCACCGGGACAGCTCTATGGCTACACCTTC. The rearrangement links TRBV30 to TRBJ1-2; 7 bases are shared with TRBD1. The CDR3 contains 12 residues. The V and J ends lost 7 bases and 4 bases, in that order; junction bases with no gene match: 6. CDR1 and CDR2 (germline): GTSNPN, SVGIG (reference sequence).

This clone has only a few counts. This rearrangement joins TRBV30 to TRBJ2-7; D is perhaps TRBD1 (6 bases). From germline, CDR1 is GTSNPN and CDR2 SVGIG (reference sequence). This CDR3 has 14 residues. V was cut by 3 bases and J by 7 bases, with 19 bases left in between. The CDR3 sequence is CAWRYRDTLREQYF. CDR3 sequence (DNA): TGTGCCTGGAGATACCGGGACACTCTACGGGAGCAGTACTTC.

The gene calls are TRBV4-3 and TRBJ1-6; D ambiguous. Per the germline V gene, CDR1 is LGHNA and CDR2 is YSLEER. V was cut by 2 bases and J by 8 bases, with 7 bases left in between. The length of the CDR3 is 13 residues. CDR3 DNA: TGCGCCAGCAGCCAAAGGGTAGATTCACCCCTCCACTTT. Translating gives CASSQRVDSPLHF.

The CDR3 sequence: CASSVESYEQYF. The CDR3 DNA reads TGTGCCAGCAGTGTGGAATCCTACGAGCAGTACTTC. The J gene is TRBJ2-7, the V gene TRBV2; D remains ambiguous. Trimming stripped 4 bases from V and 1 base from J, with 5 bases between. CDR1 is SNHLY, CDR2 FYNNEI, per germline. CDR3 length: 12 residues.

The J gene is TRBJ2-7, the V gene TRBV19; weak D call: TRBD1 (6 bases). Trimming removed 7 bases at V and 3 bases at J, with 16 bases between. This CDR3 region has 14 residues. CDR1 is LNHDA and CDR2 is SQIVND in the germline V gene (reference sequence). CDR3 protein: CASTTGTPNYEQYF. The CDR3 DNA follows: TGTGCCAGTACTACCGGGACACCGAACTACGAGCAGTACTTC.

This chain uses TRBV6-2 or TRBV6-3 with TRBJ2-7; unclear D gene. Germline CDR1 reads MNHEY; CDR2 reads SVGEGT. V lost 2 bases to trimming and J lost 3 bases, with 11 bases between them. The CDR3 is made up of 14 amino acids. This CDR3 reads CASSYGHGSYEQYF. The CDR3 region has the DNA TGTGCCAGCAGTTACGGGCACGGAAGCTACGAGCAGTACTTC.

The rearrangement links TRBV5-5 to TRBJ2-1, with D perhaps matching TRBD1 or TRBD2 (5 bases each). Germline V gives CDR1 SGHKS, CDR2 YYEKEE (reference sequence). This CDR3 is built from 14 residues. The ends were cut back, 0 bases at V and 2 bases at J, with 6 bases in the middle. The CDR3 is CASSLGDPYNEQFF. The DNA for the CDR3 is TGTGCCAGCAGCTTGGGGGACCCCTACAATGAGCAGTTCTTC.

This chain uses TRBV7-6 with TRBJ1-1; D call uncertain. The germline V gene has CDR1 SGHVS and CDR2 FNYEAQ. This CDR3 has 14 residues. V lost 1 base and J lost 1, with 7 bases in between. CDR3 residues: CASSLVSGNTEAFF. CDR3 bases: TGTGCCAGCAGCTTAGTCTCAGGGAACACTGAAGCTTTCTTT.

CDR3 amino acids: CASSYGRGTDTQYF. As DNA, the CDR3 is TGTGCCAGCAGTTACGGCCGGGGCACAGATACGCAGTATTTT. This chain uses TRBV6-2 or TRBV6-3 with TRBJ2-3; no firm D call. Germline loops: CDR1 MNHEY, CDR2 SVGEGT. Trimming pared 2 bases from V and 1 base from J, leaving 7 bases between. The CDR3 is 14 amino acids.

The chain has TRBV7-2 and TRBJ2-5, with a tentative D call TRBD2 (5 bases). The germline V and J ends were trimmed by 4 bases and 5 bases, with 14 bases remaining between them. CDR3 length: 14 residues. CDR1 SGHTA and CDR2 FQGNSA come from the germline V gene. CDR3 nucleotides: TGTGCCAGCAGCTCCCGCTCGGGGTTGGAGACCCAGTACTTC. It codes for CASSSRSGLETQYF.

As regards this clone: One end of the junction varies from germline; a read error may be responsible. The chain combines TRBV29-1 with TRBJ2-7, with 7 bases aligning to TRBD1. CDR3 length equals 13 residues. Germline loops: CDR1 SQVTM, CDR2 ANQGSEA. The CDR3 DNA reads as TGCAGCGTCGAAGGGACAGTACCCTACGAGCAGTACTTC. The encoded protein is CSVEGTVPYEQYF.

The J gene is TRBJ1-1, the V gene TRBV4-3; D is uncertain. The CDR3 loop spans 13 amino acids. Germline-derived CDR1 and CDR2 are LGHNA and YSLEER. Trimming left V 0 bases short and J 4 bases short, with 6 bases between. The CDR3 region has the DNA TGCGCCAGCAGCCAAGATCCGAGCACTGAAGCTTTCTTT. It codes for CASSQDPSTEAFF.

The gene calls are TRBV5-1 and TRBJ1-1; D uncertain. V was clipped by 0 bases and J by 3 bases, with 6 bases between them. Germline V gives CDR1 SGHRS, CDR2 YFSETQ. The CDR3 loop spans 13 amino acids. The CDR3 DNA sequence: TGCGCCAGCAGCTTGGAACGCCACACTGAAGCTTTCTTT. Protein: CASSLERHTEAFF. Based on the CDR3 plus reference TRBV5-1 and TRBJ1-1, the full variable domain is KAGVTQTPRYLIKTRGQQVTLSCSPISGHRSVSWYQQTPGQGLQFLFEYFSETQRNKGNFPGRFSGRQFSNSRSEMNVSTLELGDSALYLCASSLERHTEAFFGQGTRLTVV.

The CDR3 is CASSIKKPGGRTDTQYF. In DNA, the CDR3 is TGTGCCAGTAGTATAAAAAAGCCGGGGGGGCGGACAGATACGCAGTATTTT. The J gene is TRBJ2-3, the V gene TRBV19; 8 bases map to TRBD2. The CDR3 is made up of 17 amino acids. Trimming took 2 bases from V and 3 from J; bases not matched to a gene: 10. Germline CDR1 reads LNHDA; CDR2 reads SQIVND (reference sequence).

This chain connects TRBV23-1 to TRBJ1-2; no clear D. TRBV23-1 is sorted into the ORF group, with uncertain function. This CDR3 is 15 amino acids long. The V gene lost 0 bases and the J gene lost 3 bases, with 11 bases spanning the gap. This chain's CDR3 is CASSQSITVYYGYTF. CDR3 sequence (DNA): TGCGCCAGCAGTCAATCCATAACGGTTTACTATGGCTACACCTTC.

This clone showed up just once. The CDR3 nucleotides are TGTGCCAGCAGCGCGGAGGGAGACAGCCTCTCTGGAAACACCATATATTTT. It codes for CASSAEGDSLSGNTIYF. The chain has TRBV9 and TRBJ1-3; a weak D match, TRBD1 (5 bases). V was trimmed by 3 bases and J by 0 bases, leaving 16 bases between them. Per the germline V gene, CDR1 is SGDLS and CDR2 is YYNGEE. This CDR3 region has 17 residues.

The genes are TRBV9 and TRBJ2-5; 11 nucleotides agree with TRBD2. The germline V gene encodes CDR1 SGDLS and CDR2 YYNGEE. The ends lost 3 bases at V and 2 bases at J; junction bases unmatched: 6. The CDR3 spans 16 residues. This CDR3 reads CASSGPGLAAQETQYF. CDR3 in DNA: TGTGCCAGCAGCGGACCGGGACTAGCGGCTCAAGAGACCCAGTACTTC.

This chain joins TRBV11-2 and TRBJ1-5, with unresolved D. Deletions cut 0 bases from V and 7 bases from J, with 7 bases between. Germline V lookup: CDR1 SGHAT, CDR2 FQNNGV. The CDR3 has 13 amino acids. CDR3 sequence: CASSLDVIQPQHF. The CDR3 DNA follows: TGTGCCAGCAGCTTAGATGTAATCCAGCCCCAGCATTTT.

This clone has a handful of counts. The CDR3 DNA reads as TGTGCCAGCAACGGCGGGGGGGCCGTCGATTGGAGCGAGCAGTTCTTC. Translation: CASNGGGAVDWSEQFF. The chain recombines TRBV5-4 with TRBJ2-1; 9 bases align to TRBD2. This CDR3 is 16 amino acids long. The J segment lost 10 bases and the V segment lost 6 bases, leaving 17 bases of the junction unmatched. CDR1 and CDR2 (germline): SGHNT, YYREEE (reference sequence).

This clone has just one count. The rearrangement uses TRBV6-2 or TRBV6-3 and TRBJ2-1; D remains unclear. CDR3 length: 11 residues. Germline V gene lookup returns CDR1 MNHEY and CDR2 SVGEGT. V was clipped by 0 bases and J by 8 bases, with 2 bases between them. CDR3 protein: CASSYSDEQFF. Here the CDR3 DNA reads TGTGCCAGCAGTTACTCGGATGAGCAGTTCTTC.

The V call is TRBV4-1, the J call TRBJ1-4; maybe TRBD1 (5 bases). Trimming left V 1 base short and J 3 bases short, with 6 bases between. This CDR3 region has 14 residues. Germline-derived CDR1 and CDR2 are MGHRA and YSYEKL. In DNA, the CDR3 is TGCGCCAGCAGCCAAGGGGGCGCTAATGAAAAACTGTTTTTT. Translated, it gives CASSQGGANEKLFF.

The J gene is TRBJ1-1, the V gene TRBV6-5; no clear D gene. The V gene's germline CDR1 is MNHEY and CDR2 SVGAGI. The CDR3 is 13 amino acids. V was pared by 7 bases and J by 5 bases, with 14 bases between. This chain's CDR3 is CASNGGFRTEAFF. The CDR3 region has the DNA TGTGCCAGCAATGGCGGATTTCGGACTGAAGCTTTCTTT.

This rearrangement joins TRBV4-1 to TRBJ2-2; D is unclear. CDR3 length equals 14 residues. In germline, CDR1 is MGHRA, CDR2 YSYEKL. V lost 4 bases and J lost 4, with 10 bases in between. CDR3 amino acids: CASSRATSTGELFF. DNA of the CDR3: TGCGCCAGCAGCCGAGCTACATCCACCGGGGAGCTGTTTTTT.

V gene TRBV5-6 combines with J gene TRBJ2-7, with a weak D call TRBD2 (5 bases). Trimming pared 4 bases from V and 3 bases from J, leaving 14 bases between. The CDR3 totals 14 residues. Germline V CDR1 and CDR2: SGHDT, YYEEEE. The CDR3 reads CASSPGHGVYEQYF. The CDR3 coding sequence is TGTGCCAGCAGCCCCGGTCACGGGGTCTACGAGCAGTACTTC.

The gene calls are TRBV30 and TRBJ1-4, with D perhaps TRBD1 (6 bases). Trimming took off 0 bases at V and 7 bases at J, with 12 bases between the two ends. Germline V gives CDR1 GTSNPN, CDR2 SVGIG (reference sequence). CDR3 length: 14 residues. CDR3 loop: CAWSVRGGPEKLFF. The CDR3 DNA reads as TGTGCCTGGAGTGTAAGAGGGGGACCTGAAAAACTGTTTTTT.

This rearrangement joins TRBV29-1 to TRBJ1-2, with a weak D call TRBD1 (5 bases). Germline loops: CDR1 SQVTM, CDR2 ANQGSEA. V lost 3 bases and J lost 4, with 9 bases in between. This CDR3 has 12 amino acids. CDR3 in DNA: TGCAGCGTTGACCCAAGGGGCTATGGCTACACCTTC. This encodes CSVDPRGYGYTF.

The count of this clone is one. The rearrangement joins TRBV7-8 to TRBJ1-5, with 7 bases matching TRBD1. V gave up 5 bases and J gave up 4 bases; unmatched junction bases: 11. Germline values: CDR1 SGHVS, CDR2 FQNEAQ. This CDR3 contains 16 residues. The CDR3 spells CASSRHNRGGNQPQHF. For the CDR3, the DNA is TGTGCCAGCAGCCGCCATAACAGGGGAGGAAATCAGCCCCAGCATTTT.